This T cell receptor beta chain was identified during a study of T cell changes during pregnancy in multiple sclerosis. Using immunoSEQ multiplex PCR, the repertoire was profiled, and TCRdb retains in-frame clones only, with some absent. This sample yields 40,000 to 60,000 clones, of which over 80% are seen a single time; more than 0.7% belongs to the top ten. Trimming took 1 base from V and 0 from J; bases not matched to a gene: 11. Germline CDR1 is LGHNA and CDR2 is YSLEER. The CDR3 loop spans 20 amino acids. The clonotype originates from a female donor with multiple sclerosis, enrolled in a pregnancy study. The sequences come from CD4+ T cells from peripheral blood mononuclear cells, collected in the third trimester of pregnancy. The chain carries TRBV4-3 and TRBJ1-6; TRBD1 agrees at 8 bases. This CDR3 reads CASSQGGGDRFSSYNSPLHF. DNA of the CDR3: TGCGCCAGCAGCCAAGGGGGTGGGGACAGGTTCAGCTCCTATAATTCACCCCTCCACTTT.